This T cell receptor beta chain was observed in a study of T-cell reconstitution after alpha-beta-depleted transplantation in children. General study points: When one year had passed after transplant, most T-cell counts and diversity came from newly produced T cells. Roughly two months post-transplant, alpha-beta T cells reportedly originated from several hundred graft clones that had expanded. TCRbeta diversity was high at day 60 in some patients (a result of surviving recipient T cells and thymic progenitors).

Germline V CDR1 and CDR2: SGHDT, YYEEEE. The V and J ends lost 2 bases and 9 bases, in that order; junction bases with no gene match: 11. The CDR3 consists of 14 residues. For TCRbeta, the library was prepared with unique molecular identifiers. MiXCR, applied by TCRdb to the PCR reads, yields one record per CDR3 protein. The sample holds some 830,000 distinct CDR3 sequences, 16% seen once. As concerns this clonotype: Its antigen is still unknown.

The chain employs TRBV5-6 and TRBJ2-7; 7 nucleotides match TRBD1. Sequencing used PBMCs, mostly from graft donor cells, obtained 360 days after TCRalphabeta/CD19-depleted stem cell transplant. The clonotype originates from a male patient between 5 and 17 years old who had a stem cell transplant for acute lymphoblastic leukemia, so the T cells may come from the graft donor. CDR3 residues: CASSLDRTGRWQYF. DNA of the CDR3: TGTGCCAGCAGCTTAGACAGGACAGGACGCTGGCAGTACTTC. The variable domain in full, with the rest retrieved from reference TRBV5-6 and TRBJ2-7, is DAGVTQSPTHLIKTRGQQVTLRCSPKSGHDTVSWYQQALGQGPQFIFQYYEEEERQRGNFPDRFSGHQFPNYSSELNVNALLLGDSALYLCASSLDRTGRWQYFGPGTRLTVT.